This T cell receptor beta chain is drawn from a study of Graves' ophthalmopathy and Graves' hyperthyroidism. Notes on the study in general: Most thyroid clonotypes expanded beyond 0.001 frequency were also found in blood. The model predicted progression of ophthalmopathy with a sensitivity of roughly 69%, and its specificity was 72.22%.

Transcripts of RNA were the source for amplifying TCR beta CDR3 regions. An initial RT-PCR round employing HTBI primers preceded a second-round multiplex PCR. TCRdb reanalysed the multiplex PCR reads using MiXCR and keeps one entry per CDR3 protein. The repertoire holds over 650,000 distinct CDR3 sequences, with 35% to 50% as singletons. Concerning this clonotype: Its specificity is unknown.

Diagnoses were established from clinical symptoms, serum thyroxine, TRAb, thyroid ultrasound and orbital computed tomography. The PBMCs had their origin in 7.5 to 10 ml of fresh peripheral blood. The CDR3 is 16 residues long. V lost 0 bases to trimming and J lost 4 bases; unmatched junction nucleotides: 4. The germline V gene has CDR1 MNHEY and CDR2 SVGAGI. The specimen sequenced was peripheral blood. This clonotype was sampled from an adult man with Graves' ophthalmopathy. This sequence joins TRBV6-5 and TRBJ1-1, with 11 bases lining up with TRBD1. In DNA, the CDR3 is TGTGCCAGCAGTTACTCAGGGACAGGGGGTTTCACTGAAGCTTTCTTT. It is translated as CASSYSGTGGFTEAFF.